The rows below give T cell receptor beta chains drawn from one sample of a study of PD-1 blockade in classical Hodgkin lymphoma. The protocol was immunoSEQ multiplex PCR, while the TCRdb copy is restricted to in-frame clones and leaves out a portion. The table has fewer than 90,000 clones, over 85% seen once. The sequenced sample consisted of peripheral blood mononuclear cells (PBMCs). All receptors come from a human donor with classical Hodgkin lymphoma. Both conserved end residues are part of each CDR3. D genes are given only for firm matches. Clone size, where shown, is once, few, many, or a class for clones that have expanded.

v_call	j_call	clone_size	d_call	cdr3_nt	cdr3_aa
TRBV19	TRBJ1-1	NA	NA	TGTGCCAGTAGTCCCCGGGGTCCTATGAACACTGAAGCTTTCTTT	CASSPRGPMNTEAFF
TRBV19	TRBJ2-5	NA	NA	TGTGCCAGTCGGGGGCGGGGGACAGGGACCCAGTACTTC	CASRGRGTGTQYF
TRBV4-3	TRBJ1-6	NA	NA	TGCGCCAGCAGCCCCGGAAGGGGCGCGAATTCACCCCTCCACTTT	CASSPGRGANSPLHF
TRBV6-4	TRBJ2-7	NA	TRBD2	TGTGCCAGCTCACGGACTAGCGGGACCAACGAGCAGTACTTC	CASSRTSGTNEQYF
TRBV19	TRBJ1-3	NA	NA	TGTGCCAGTAGTATGGGGGCTATCGTCTCTGGAAACACCATATATTTT	CASSMGAIVSGNTIYF
TRBV10-3	TRBJ2-5	once	TRBD2	TGTGCCATCAGCGGGACCGGGGGGGAGACCCAGTACTTC	CAISGTGGETQYF
TRBV29-1	TRBJ2-7	NA	NA	TGCAGCGTTGGCACATTAGGGGTCACCTACGAGCAGTACTTC	CSVGTLGVTYEQYF
TRBV18	TRBJ2-3	NA	TRBD2	TGTGCCAGCTCACCAGGGTTGCGCGGGAGCATTGCAGATACGCAGTATTTT	CASSPGLRGSIADTQYF
TRBV4-1	TRBJ2-3	NA	NA	TGCGCCAGCAGCCAAGATCATCCCCGCACAGATACGCAGTATTTT	CASSQDHPRTDTQYF
TRBV4-3	TRBJ2-7	NA	NA	TGCGCCAGCAGCCAAGTTTATCCAGGATCCTACGAGCAGTACTTC	CASSQVYPGSYEQYF
TRBV27	TRBJ1-4	NA	NA	TGTGCCAGCAGCCGTCGGGGGGCCAGGGAAAAACTGTTTTTT	CASSRRGAREKLFF
TRBV10-3	TRBJ1-1	NA	NA	TGTGCCATCCGGGTAGTGGATGAAGCTTTCTTT	CAIRVVDEAFF
TRBV6-6	TRBJ1-1	NA	NA	TGTGCCAGCGAGATGGGCGGGGGTCAGGCAAAGGAAGCTTTCTTT	CASEMGGGQAKEAFF
TRBV28	TRBJ1-2	NA	NA	TGTGCCAGCAGTTTAGGGGGGACATCAATATATGGCTACACCTTC	CASSLGGTSIYGYTF
TRBV7-8	TRBJ2-1	NA	NA	TGTGCCAGCAGCCGGAACACCAAGACTAATGAGCAGTTCTTC	CASSRNTKTNEQFF
TRBV6-5	TRBJ2-6	NA	NA	TGTGCCAGCAATCAGGGAACTGGGGCCAACGTCCTGACTTTC	CASNQGTGANVLTF
TRBV10-2	TRBJ1-1	NA	NA	TGCGCCAGCAGGATGGTGGGTCTCTCTGAAGCTTTCTTT	CASRMVGLSEAFF
TRBV19	TRBJ1-5	NA	NA	TGTGCCAGTAGTAAGTCAGCGTTTTATAGCAATCAGCCCCAGCATTTT	CASSKSAFYSNQPQHF
TRBV29-1	TRBJ2-2	NA	NA	TGCAGCGTTGAAGGGGAGGGACACTTAAACACCGGGGAGCTGTTTTTT	CSVEGEGHLNTGELFF
TRBV10-3	TRBJ1-5	once	TRBD1	TGTGCCATCAGTGGGCAGGGACAGGGAGGAGATAGCAATCAGCCCCAGCATTTT	CAISGQGQGGDSNQPQHF
TRBV25-1	TRBJ2-3	NA	TRBD2	TGTGCCAGCAGTGAGGGGGTTCGAGCGGGAGGTACAGATACGCAGTATTTT	CASSEGVRAGGTDTQYF
TRBV6-6	TRBJ1-3	NA	NA	TGTGCCAGCAGTTTACAGGACTCTGGAAACACCATATATTTT	CASSLQDSGNTIYF
TRBV7-2	TRBJ2-5	NA	NA	TGTGCCAGCAGCTTAGCTGGAACTCAAGAGACCCAGTACTTC	CASSLAGTQETQYF
TRBV5-1	TRBJ2-3	NA	TRBD2	TGCGCCAGCAGCTTGGGGGGACTAGCGGGCACAGATACGCAGTATTTT	CASSLGGLAGTDTQYF
TRBV29-1	TRBJ1-2	NA	NA	TGCAGCGCCGGAGGCACGGCTCAGGGCGGAGGCTACACCTTC	CSAGGTAQGGGYTF
TRBV29-1	TRBJ2-5	once	TRBD1	TGCAGCGTGGAAAGGACAGGGGGGATAGAGACCCAGTACTTC	CSVERTGGIETQYF
TRBV28	TRBJ2-1	NA	TRBD2	TGTGCCAGCAGCTTAGCGGGGACCTCCTACAATGAGCAGTTCTTC	CASSLAGTSYNEQFF
TRBV11-2	TRBJ2-7	NA	NA	TGTGCCAGCAGCTTAGATCCAGTCTACGAGCAGTACTTC	CASSLDPVYEQYF
TRBV7-2	TRBJ1-2	NA	TRBD1	TGTGCCAGCAGCTCCCTTCGGACAGGGTCTGGCTATGGCTACACCTTC	CASSSLRTGSGYGYTF
TRBV29-1	TRBJ1-1	NA	TRBD1	TGCAGCGTTGGGACAGGGTCGAGCACTGAAGCTTTCTTT	CSVGTGSSTEAFF
TRBV6-5	TRBJ2-5	NA	NA	TGTGCCAGCAGTTACGGGACGACCCAGTACTTC	CASSYGTTQYF
TRBV7-2	TRBJ1-2	NA	NA	TGTGCCAGCAGCTTAGAGGTTTATGGCTACACCTTC	CASSLEVYGYTF
TRBV6-1	TRBJ1-2	NA	TRBD1	TGTGCCAGCAGTGAATCGACAGGGCGGGGCTACACCTTC	CASSESTGRGYTF
TRBV4-3	TRBJ2-3	NA	NA	TGCGCCAGCAGCCAAGGAACAAGAGATACGCAGTATTTT	CASSQGTRDTQYF
TRBV6-5	TRBJ1-5	NA	TRBD1	TGTGCCAGCAGTCCGGACAGGGTGGGCAATCAGCCCCAGCATTTT	CASSPDRVGNQPQHF
TRBV10-3	TRBJ1-1	NA	TRBD1	TGTGCCATCAGCCAGACAGGGGACAGGACTGAAGCTTTCTTT	CAISQTGDRTEAFF
TRBV19	TRBJ1-1	NA	NA	TGTGCCAGTAGTATTCTAGTGAACACTGAAGCTTTCTTT	CASSILVNTEAFF
TRBV7-2	TRBJ2-3	once	TRBD2	TGTGCCAGCAGCTTAGCAGCGGGAGTGTATGATACGCAGTATTTT	CASSLAAGVYDTQYF
TRBV5-1	TRBJ1-1	NA	NA	TGCGCCAGCAGCTTCGGGACCCCCTACACTGAAGCTTTCTTT	CASSFGTPYTEAFF
TRBV2	TRBJ2-7	NA	NA	TGTGCCAGCAGGGGGCGGGGCCCGGACGAGCAGTACTTC	CASRGRGPDEQYF
TRBV6-5	TRBJ2-5	NA	NA	TGTGCCAGCAGGCGGGGTTCAGGGGAGACCCAGTACTTC	CASRRGSGETQYF
TRBV10-3	TRBJ1-5	once	NA	TGTGCCATTGGAAGGGAGAGGGCTAGCAATCAGCCCCAGCATTTT	CAIGRERASNQPQHF
TRBV6-6	TRBJ2-7	NA	NA	TGTGCCAGCAGTCCCAAACTAGCAACCTACGAGCAGTACTTC	CASSPKLATYEQYF
TRBV7-9	TRBJ1-3	NA	NA	TGTGCCAGCAGCTTAGCGCTCGGAAACACCATATATTTT	CASSLALGNTIYF
TRBV5-1	TRBJ1-2	NA	NA	TGCGCCAGCAGCTTGGTCCAGGGGAGCGGCTACACCTTC	CASSLVQGSGYTF
TRBV5-4	TRBJ2-7	NA	TRBD2	TGTGCCAGCAGCTTGGAGAACGGGAGGGGCGAGCAGTACTTC	CASSLENGRGEQYF
TRBV7-2	TRBJ2-1	NA	NA	TGTGCCAGCAGCTTTAACCAAAACCCCTACAATGAGCAGTTCTTC	CASSFNQNPYNEQFF
TRBV2	TRBJ1-1	once	TRBD1	TGTGCCAGCAGGGGACAGGGAGAGGGGAGTGAAGCTTTCTTT	CASRGQGEGSEAFF
TRBV19	TRBJ2-3	NA	TRBD1	TGTGCCAGTAGTAGCCGGGACAGAGTAACAGATACGCAGTATTTT	CASSSRDRVTDTQYF
TRBV6-1	TRBJ1-1	NA	NA	TGTGCCAGCAGTGTCCGGGACCTCAAAACTGAAGCTTTCTTT	CASSVRDLKTEAFF
TRBV6-6	TRBJ1-2	NA	NA	TGTGCCAGCAGTTACTTCGGTCAGGGGATAGGGGGCTACACCTTC	CASSYFGQGIGGYTF
TRBV19	TRBJ2-2	few	NA	TGTGCCAGTAGTATATTGGGGGAGCACACCGGGGAGCTGTTTTTT	CASSILGEHTGELFF
TRBV6-4	TRBJ2-1	medium-sized	NA	TGTGCCAGCAGTTCAGGGAGTAACAATGAGCAGTTCTTC	CASSSGSNNEQFF
TRBV7-9	TRBJ2-1	once	TRBD1	TGTGCCAGCAGCTTGCAGGGACAGGGGTCGGCTGAGCAGTTCTTC	CASSLQGQGSAEQFF